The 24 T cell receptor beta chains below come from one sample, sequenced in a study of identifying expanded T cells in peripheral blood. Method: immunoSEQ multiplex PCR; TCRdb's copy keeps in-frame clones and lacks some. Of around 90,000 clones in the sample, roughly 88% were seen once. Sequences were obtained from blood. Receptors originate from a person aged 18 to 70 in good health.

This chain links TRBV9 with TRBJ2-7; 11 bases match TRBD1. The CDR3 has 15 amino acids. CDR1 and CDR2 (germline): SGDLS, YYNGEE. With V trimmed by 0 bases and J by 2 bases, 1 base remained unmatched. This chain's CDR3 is CASSVGDRGTYEQYF. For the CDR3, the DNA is TGTGCCAGCAGCGTAGGGGACAGGGGGACCTACGAGCAGTACTTC.

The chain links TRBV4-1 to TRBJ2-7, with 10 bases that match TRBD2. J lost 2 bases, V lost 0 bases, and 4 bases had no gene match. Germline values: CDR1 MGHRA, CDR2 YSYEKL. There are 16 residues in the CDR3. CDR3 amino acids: CASSQEGSGGAYEQYF. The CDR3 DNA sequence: TGCGCCAGCAGCCAAGAGGGCAGCGGGGGGGCCTACGAGCAGTACTTC.

The CDR3 sequence: CASSFQENTEAFF. DNA for the CDR3: TGTGCCAGCAGCTTTCAGGAGAACACTGAAGCTTTCTTT. This chain connects TRBV7-9 to TRBJ1-1; D gene uncertain. V lost 3 bases to trimming and J lost 1 base, with 6 bases between them. The CDR3 totals 13 residues. Germline V gene lookup returns CDR1 SEHNR and CDR2 FQNEAQ (reference sequence).

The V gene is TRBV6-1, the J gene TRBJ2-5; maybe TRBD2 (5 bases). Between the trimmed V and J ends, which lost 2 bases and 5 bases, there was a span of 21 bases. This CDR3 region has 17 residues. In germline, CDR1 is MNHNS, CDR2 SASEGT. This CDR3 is CASSETRRAQRWETQYF. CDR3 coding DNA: TGTGCCAGCAGTGAAACACGGCGGGCCCAGCGATGGGAGACCCAGTACTTC.

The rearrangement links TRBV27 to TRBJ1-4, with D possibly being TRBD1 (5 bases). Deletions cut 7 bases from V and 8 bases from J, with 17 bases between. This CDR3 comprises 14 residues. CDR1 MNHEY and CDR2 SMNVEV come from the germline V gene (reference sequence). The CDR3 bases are TGTGCCAGCACCAAGAGGCAGGGTGGGGAAAAACTGTTTTTT. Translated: CASTKRQGGEKLFF.

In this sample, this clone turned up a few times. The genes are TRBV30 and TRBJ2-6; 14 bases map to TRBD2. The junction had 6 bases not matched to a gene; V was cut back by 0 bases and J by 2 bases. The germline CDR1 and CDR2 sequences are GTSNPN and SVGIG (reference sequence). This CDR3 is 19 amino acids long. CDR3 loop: CAWSVPTSGGETGANVLTF. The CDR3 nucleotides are TGTGCCTGGAGTGTACCGACTAGCGGGGGGGAAACTGGGGCCAACGTCCTGACTTTC.

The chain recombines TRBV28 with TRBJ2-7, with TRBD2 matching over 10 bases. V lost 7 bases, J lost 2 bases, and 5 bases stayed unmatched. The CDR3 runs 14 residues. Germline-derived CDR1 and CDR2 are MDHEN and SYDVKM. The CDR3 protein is CASKLAGGTYEQYF. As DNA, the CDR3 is TGTGCCAGCAAGTTAGCGGGGGGTACCTACGAGCAGTACTTC.

CDR3 nucleotides: TGTGCCAGCAGCCCGTCGGGAGGAGATACGCAGTATTTT. Amino acids: CASSPSGGDTQYF. The V call is TRBV7-7, the J call TRBJ2-3, with 7 bases identical to TRBD2. The CDR3 has 13 residues. After removal of 5 bases from V and 5 bases from J, the junction contained 4 bases not matched to a gene. Germline CDR1 and CDR2: SSHAT and FNYEAQ (reference sequence).

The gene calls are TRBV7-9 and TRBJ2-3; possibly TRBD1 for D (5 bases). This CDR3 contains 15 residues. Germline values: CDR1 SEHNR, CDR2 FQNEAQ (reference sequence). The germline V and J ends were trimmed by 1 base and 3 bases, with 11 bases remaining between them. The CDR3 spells CASSLEGRETDTQYF. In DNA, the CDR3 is TGTGCCAGCAGCTTAGAGGGCAGGGAAACAGATACGCAGTATTTT.

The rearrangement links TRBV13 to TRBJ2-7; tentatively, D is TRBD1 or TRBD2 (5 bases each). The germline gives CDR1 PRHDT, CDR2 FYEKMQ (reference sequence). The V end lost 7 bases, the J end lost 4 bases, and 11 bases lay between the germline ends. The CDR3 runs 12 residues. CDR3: CASTWGGYEQYF. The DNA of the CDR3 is TGTGCCAGCACTTGGGGCGGGTACGAGCAGTACTTC.

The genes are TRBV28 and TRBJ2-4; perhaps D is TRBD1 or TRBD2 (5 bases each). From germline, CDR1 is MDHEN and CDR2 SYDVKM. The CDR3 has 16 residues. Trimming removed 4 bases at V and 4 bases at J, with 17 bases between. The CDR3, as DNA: TGTGCCAGCAGTTCCACGGGACGTCTCGGGAAAAACATTCAGTACTTC. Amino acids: CASSSTGRLGKNIQYF.

CDR3 amino acids: CAGKGQNRNTIYF. The CDR3 coding sequence is TGCGCCGGAAAGGGACAAAACAGAAACACCATATATTTT. The J gene is TRBJ1-3, the V gene TRBV5-1; maybe TRBD1 (6 bases). The CDR3 consists of 13 residues. Trimming removed 10 bases from V and 5 bases from J, with 16 bases in between. The germline V gene has CDR1 SGHRS and CDR2 YFSETQ.

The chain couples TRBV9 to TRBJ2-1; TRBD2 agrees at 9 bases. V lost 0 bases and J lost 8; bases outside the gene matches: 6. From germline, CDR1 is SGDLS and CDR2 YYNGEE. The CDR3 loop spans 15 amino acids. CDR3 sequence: CASSVGGGRADEQFF. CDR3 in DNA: TGTGCCAGCAGCGTAGGAGGCGGGAGGGCCGATGAGCAGTTCTTC.

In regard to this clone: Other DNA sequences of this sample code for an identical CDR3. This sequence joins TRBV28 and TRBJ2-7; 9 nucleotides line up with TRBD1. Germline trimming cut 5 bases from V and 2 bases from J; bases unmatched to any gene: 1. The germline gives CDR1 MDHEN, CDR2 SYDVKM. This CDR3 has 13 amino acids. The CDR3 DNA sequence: TGTGCCAGCAGTAGGGACAGGGCCTACGAGCAGTACTTC. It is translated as CASSRDRAYEQYF.

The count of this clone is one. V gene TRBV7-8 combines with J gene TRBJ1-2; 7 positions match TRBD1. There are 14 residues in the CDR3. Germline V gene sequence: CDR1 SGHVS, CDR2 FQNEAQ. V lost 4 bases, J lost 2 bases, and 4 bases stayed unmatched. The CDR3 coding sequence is TGTGCCAGCAGCTCCCAGACAGGGAACTATGGCTACACCTTC. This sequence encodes CASSSQTGNYGYTF.

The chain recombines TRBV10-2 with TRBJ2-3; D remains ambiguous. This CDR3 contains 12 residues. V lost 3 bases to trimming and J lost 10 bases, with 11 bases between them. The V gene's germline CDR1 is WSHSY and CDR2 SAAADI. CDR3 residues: CASSDPVPPQYF. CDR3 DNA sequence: TGCGCCAGCAGTGACCCCGTACCCCCGCAGTATTTT.

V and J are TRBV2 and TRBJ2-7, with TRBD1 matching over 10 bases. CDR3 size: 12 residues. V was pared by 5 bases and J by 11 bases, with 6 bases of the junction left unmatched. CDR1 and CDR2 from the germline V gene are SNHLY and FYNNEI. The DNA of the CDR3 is TGTGCCAGCAGTACCACAGGGACAGGGGAGTACTTC. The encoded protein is CASSTTGTGEYF.

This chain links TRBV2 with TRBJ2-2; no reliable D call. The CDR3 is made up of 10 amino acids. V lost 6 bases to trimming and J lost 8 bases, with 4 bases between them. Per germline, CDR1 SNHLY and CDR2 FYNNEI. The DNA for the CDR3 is TGTGCCAGCAGGAGAGGGGAGCTGTTTTTT. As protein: CASRRGELFF.

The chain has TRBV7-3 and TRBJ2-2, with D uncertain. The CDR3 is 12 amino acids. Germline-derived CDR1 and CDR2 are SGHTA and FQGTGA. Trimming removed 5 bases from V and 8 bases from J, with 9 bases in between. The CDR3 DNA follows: TGTGCCAGCAGCCCTACGTTGGGGGAGCTGTTTTTT. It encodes CASSPTLGELFF.

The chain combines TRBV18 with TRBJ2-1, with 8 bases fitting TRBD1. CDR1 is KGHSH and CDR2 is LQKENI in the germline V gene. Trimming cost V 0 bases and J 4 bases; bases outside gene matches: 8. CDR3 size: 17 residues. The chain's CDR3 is CASSPPTGQGGYNEQFF. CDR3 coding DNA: TGTGCCAGCTCACCACCCACCGGACAGGGAGGATACAATGAGCAGTTCTTC.

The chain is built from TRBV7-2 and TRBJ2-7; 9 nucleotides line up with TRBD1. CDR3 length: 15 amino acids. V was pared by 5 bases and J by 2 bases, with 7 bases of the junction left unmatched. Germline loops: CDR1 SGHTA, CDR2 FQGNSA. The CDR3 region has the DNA TGTGCCAGCAGCCGCACGGGACAGGGTACCTACGAGCAGTACTTC. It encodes CASSRTGQGTYEQYF.

CDR3: CASLPGQGRGNTEAFF. CDR3 DNA sequence: TGTGCCAGCTTACCGGGACAGGGGAGGGGGAACACTGAAGCTTTCTTT. This rearrangement joins TRBV2 to TRBJ1-1; TRBD1 agrees at 10 bases. Trimming took 8 bases from V and 1 from J; bases not matched to a gene: 10. The germline CDR1 and CDR2 sequences are SNHLY and FYNNEI. This CDR3 is 16 amino acids long.

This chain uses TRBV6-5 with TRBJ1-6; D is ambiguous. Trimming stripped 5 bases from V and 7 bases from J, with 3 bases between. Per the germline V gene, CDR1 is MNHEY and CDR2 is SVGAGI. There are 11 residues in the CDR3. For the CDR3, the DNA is TGTGCCAGCAGTCAAAATTCACCCCTCCACTTT. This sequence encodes CASSQNSPLHF.

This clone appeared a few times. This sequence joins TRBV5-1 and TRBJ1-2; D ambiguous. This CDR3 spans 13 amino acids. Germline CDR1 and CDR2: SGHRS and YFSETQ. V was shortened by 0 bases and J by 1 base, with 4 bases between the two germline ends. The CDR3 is CASSLVSNYGYTF. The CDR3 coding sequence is TGCGCCAGCAGCTTGGTCAGTAACTATGGCTACACCTTC.